This T cell receptor beta chain was obtained from a study of blood T cell repertoires in COVID-19. For the study at large: Whether acute or convalescent, the COVID-19 samples came from the United States, Italy and Spain. In each case, the material was cDNA or gDNA derived from T cells, B-cell-depleted T cells, or PBMCs.

Per the original data handling: The authors estimated nucleated cell counts from reference gene primer amplification. TCRdb's copy holds only in-frame clones and misses some; the assay was immunoSEQ multiplex PCR. The DNA was the basis for D and trimming; V, J and clone size are from that table. Altogether around 380,000 clones are present, approximately 77% being singletons, with the ten largest covering more than 0.85%. V lost 2 bases and J 9 bases, leaving 11 bases between the germline ends. The CDR3 has 14 residues. CDR1 and CDR2 (germline): MNHNS, SASEGT. This clone occurred a few times. Material for sequencing was peripheral blood. This TCR came from a human donor with acute or convalescent COVID-19. The donor label of this sample is uncertain. This chain connects TRBV6-1 to TRBJ1-6, with D unclear. The CDR3 spells CASSETVPGSPLHF. In DNA form, the CDR3 reads TGTGCCAGCAGTGAAACTGTCCCGGGTTCACCCCTCCACTTT.